Listed here are 24 T cell receptor beta chains from one sample, sequenced in a study of T-cell reconstitution after alpha-beta-depleted transplantation in children. Unique molecular identifiers featured in how the TCRbeta library was prepared. TCRdb ran MiXCR on the PCR reads and lists one entry per CDR3 protein. The sample holds 490,000 or so distinct CDR3 sequences, around 12% seen once. Here the sequenced sample was PBMCs from the stem cell graft donor, taken from the stem cell graft. The source of these receptors is a human donor who donated a stem cell graft to a child with combined immunodeficiency.

This clonotype was detected ten times or more. CDR3: CASSFWGLAHNEQFF. DNA for the CDR3: TGTGCCAGCAGCTTTTGGGGACTAGCACACAATGAGCAGTTCTTC. The chain carries TRBV5-5 and TRBJ2-1; 9 bases are shared with TRBD2. Trimming took 2 bases from V and 5 from J; bases not matched to a gene: 5. The CDR3 covers 15 residues. Germline assignment: CDR1 SGHKS and CDR2 YYEKEE (reference sequence). Together with reference TRBV5-5 and TRBJ2-1, the CDR3 gives the full variable domain: DAGVTQSPTHLIKTRGQQVTLRCSPISGHKSVSWYQQVLGQGPQFIFQYYEKEERGRGNFPDRFSARQFPNYSSELNVNALLLGDSALYLCASSFWGLAHNEQFFGPGTRLTVL.

The CDR3 DNA follows: TGTGCCACCAGCGCTGAGGGGGCAAGGTCCTACAATGAGCAGTTCTTC. Protein product: CATSAEGARSYNEQFF. This rearrangement joins TRBV15 to TRBJ2-1, with TRBD1 identical over 7 bases. CDR3 length equals 16 residues. Trimming at V came to 5 bases and at J to 1 base, leaving 8 bases not matched to a gene. The germline gives CDR1 LNHNV, CDR2 YYDKDF (reference sequence).

This chain uses TRBV7-2 with TRBJ2-1; TRBD1 matches at 9 bases. Germline assignment: CDR1 SGHTA and CDR2 FQGNSA. The CDR3 has 16 residues. J lost 4 bases, V lost 2 bases, and 6 bases had no gene match. The CDR3 loop reads CASSLKGTGFYNEQFF. In nucleotides, the CDR3 is TGTGCCAGCAGCTTAAAGGGGACAGGGTTTTACAATGAGCAGTTCTTC.

This rearrangement joins TRBV7-9 to TRBJ2-5, with 7 bases that match TRBD2. V lost 2 bases and J lost 3; bases outside the gene matches: 6. Germline CDR1 and CDR2: SEHNR and FQNEAQ (reference sequence). This CDR3 comprises 15 residues. The CDR3 protein is CASSLLSLAEETQYF. The DNA of the CDR3 is TGTGCCAGCAGCTTACTCAGTCTAGCGGAAGAGACCCAGTACTTC.

This clonotype was found a few times. The rearrangement joins TRBV7-8 to TRBJ1-5, with D unresolved. In germline, CDR1 is SGHVS, CDR2 FQNEAQ. The length of the CDR3 is 15 residues. Trimming cost V 0 bases and J 4 bases, with 10 bases left between them. CDR3 DNA: TGTGCCAGCAGCTTAGCGCGGGTGATTAATCAGCCCCAGCATTTT. It translates to CASSLARVINQPQHF.

This clonotype has at least ten counts. CDR3 bases: TGCAGCGTACAGGGGGCGATGGGTGTCAATGAGCAGTTCTTC. Protein product: CSVQGAMGVNEQFF. V and J are TRBV29-1 and TRBJ2-1, with 9 bases that match TRBD1. The ends lost 6 bases at V and 6 bases at J; junction bases unmatched: 9. Germline V gene sequence: CDR1 SQVTM, CDR2 ANQGSEA. CDR3 length: 14 residues.

The sample holds many counts of this clonotype. The rearrangement joins TRBV12-3 or TRBV12-4 to TRBJ2-6; D remains unclear. V lost 3 bases to trimming and J lost 0 bases, with 9 bases between them. This CDR3 comprises 16 residues. The DNA for the CDR3 is TGTGCCAGCAGTTTTTTACGGAACTCTGGGGCCAACGTCCTGACTTTC. Residues: CASSFLRNSGANVLTF.

The gene calls are TRBV27 and TRBJ2-1, with D hard to call. Germline V CDR1 and CDR2: MNHEY, SMNVEV (reference sequence). The ends were cut back, 4 bases at V and 2 bases at J, with 12 bases in the middle. The CDR3 covers 15 residues. The CDR3 DNA is TGTGCCAGCAGTTCGCACGGAGAGGCCTACAATGAGCAGTTCTTC. This translates into CASSSHGEAYNEQFF.

V and J are TRBV7-2 and TRBJ2-5; TRBD2 aligns across 7 bases. CDR3 length equals 14 residues. The trim removed 2 bases at V and 3 bases at J, leaving 3 bases unmatched. Germline values: CDR1 SGHTA, CDR2 FQGNSA. This chain's CDR3 is CASSLRSGEETQYF. DNA for the CDR3: TGTGCCAGCAGCTTAAGGAGCGGGGAAGAGACCCAGTACTTC.

This clonotype was seen more than once but under ten times. This sequence joins TRBV11-2 and TRBJ2-2; D remains unclear. CDR1 SGHAT and CDR2 FQNNGV come from the germline V gene. CDR3 size: 13 residues. CDR3: CASAETNTGELFF. CDR3 in DNA: TGTGCGTCGGCAGAAACGAACACCGGGGAGCTGTTTTTT.

J is TRBJ2-3 and V is TRBV7-6; maybe TRBD2 (6 bases). V was pared by 1 base and J by 0 bases, with 14 bases between. Germline lookup yields CDR1 SGHVS and CDR2 FNYEAQ. The CDR3 totals 17 residues. The CDR3 loop reads CASSLGGGVTSTDTQYF. For the CDR3, the DNA is TGTGCCAGCAGCTTAGGAGGAGGGGTTACTAGCACAGATACGCAGTATTTT.

This clonotype was observed at least ten times. This chain joins TRBV3-1 and TRBJ2-7, with unresolved D. Looked up from germline, CDR1 is LGHDT and CDR2 is YNNKEL (reference sequence). Between the trimmed V and J ends, which lost 1 base and 3 bases, there was a span of 7 bases. This CDR3 contains 13 residues. In DNA, the CDR3 is TGTGCCAGCAGCCAAGGTTACCACTACGAGCAGTACTTC. It specifies CASSQGYHYEQYF.

This clonotype was observed at least ten times. The CDR3 DNA reads as TGTGCCAGCTTACCTGTTGGCAGCAATGAGCAGTTCTTC. Amino acid sequence: CASLPVGSNEQFF. The chain employs TRBV12-3 or TRBV12-4 and TRBJ2-1; D not certain. Trimming shortened V by 8 bases and J by 6 bases, and 14 bases separated the two germline ends. The CDR3 is 13 residues long.

This clonotype was observed a handful of times. The chain has TRBV9 and TRBJ2-5; 8 bases agree with TRBD1. With 0 bases clipped from V and 6 bases from J, the junction kept 4 bases outside the gene matches. Per the germline V gene, CDR1 is SGDLS and CDR2 is YYNGEE. The length of the CDR3 is 14 residues. The DNA of the CDR3 is TGTGCCAGCAGCGTAGGAGGACAGGGAAAGACCCAGTACTTC. It is translated as CASSVGGQGKTQYF.

As for this clonotype: Since a much larger clone is just one base distant, this may be a read error. The missing conserved phenylalanine or tryptophan at the end of this CDR3 makes a read error likely. The chain has TRBV12-3 or TRBV12-4 and TRBJ2-3; no definite D call. The CDR3 runs 11 residues. With 8 bases removed from V and 5 bases from J, the gap between germline ends came to 8 bases. This chain's CDR3 is CASRRGDTQYI. The DNA for the CDR3 is TGTGCCAGCCGGCGAGGAGATACGCAGTATATT.

This clonotype appeared a few times. The genes are TRBV28 and TRBJ2-3, with a weak D call TRBD1 (6 bases). In germline, CDR1 is MDHEN, CDR2 SYDVKM. V was shortened by 5 bases and J by 0 bases, with 12 bases between the two germline ends. CDR3 length: 15 amino acids. CDR3 residues: CASSPTGYSTDTQYF. The CDR3 DNA reads TGTGCCAGCAGTCCTACAGGGTACAGCACAGATACGCAGTATTTT.

This chain connects TRBV9 to TRBJ2-1; TRBD2 matches at 10 bases. Germline V gene sequence: CDR1 SGDLS, CDR2 YYNGEE. The CDR3 totals 17 residues. J lost 0 bases, V lost 1 base, and 4 bases had no gene match. The CDR3 DNA follows: TGTGCCAGCAGCGTATGGGCTAGCGGGAGCTCCTACAATGAGCAGTTCTTC. This codes for CASSVWASGSSYNEQFF.

This chain uses TRBV12-3 or TRBV12-4 with TRBJ2-3; D is possibly TRBD1 (5 bases). Trimming cost V 6 bases and J 0 bases, with 16 bases left between them. The CDR3 spans 16 residues. The chain's CDR3 is CASRPESGKSTDTQYF. The CDR3 region has the DNA TGTGCCAGCAGGCCAGAGTCAGGGAAGAGCACAGATACGCAGTATTTT.

For the CDR3, the DNA is TGTGCCAGCAGCTTAAAGGGACAGGGATACGAGCAGTACTTC. Protein sequence: CASSLKGQGYEQYF. This chain joins TRBV7-2 and TRBJ2-7; 9 positions match TRBD1. The germline gives CDR1 SGHTA, CDR2 FQGNSA. Unmatched junction bases numbered 3, after V lost 2 bases and J lost 4 bases. This CDR3 has 14 residues.

This clonotype was picked up a small number of times. V usage is TRBV9 and J usage is TRBJ2-7; the match to TRBD2 covers 7 bases. Germline CDR1 is SGDLS and CDR2 is YYNGEE. V trimming: 4 bases; J trimming: 4 bases; junction bases outside the gene matches: 11. The CDR3 totals 15 residues. CDR3 in amino acids: CASSPTSVETYEQYF. The CDR3 DNA reads as TGTGCCAGCAGCCCTACTAGCGTTGAGACGTACGAGCAGTACTTC.

This clonotype was picked up many times. The V and J genes are TRBV7-9 and TRBJ2-7; 8 bases align to TRBD2. The germline CDR1 and CDR2 sequences are SEHNR and FQNEAQ (reference sequence). There are 14 residues in the CDR3. J was trimmed by 6 bases and V by 3 bases; bases with no gene match: 7. For the CDR3, the DNA is TGTGCCAGCAGCTTCGGGCATCGGGAGGGCGAGCAGTACTTC. It translates to CASSFGHREGEQYF. Full variable domain (missing parts from reference TRBV7-9 and TRBJ2-7): DTGVSQNPRHKITKRGQNVTFRCDPISEHNRLYWYRQTLGQGPEFLTYFQNEAQLEKSRLLSDRFSAERPKGSFSTLEIQRTEQGDSAMYLCASSFGHREGEQYFGPGTRLTVT.

The V gene is TRBV27, the J gene TRBJ2-2; a possible D gene is TRBD2 (6 bases). CDR1 is MNHEY and CDR2 is SMNVEV in the germline V gene (reference sequence). With 5 bases removed from V and 4 bases from J, the gap between germline ends came to 17 bases. This CDR3 region has 16 residues. CDR3 nucleotide sequence: TGTGCCAGCAGTGCAGGGTACCGGGGAGGCACCGGGGAGCTGTTTTTT. The encoded protein is CASSAGYRGGTGELFF.

This clonotype was seen ten or more times. The V call is TRBV20-1, the J call TRBJ2-4; D may be TRBD2 (5 bases). The CDR3 loop spans 14 amino acids. CDR1 DFQATT and CDR2 SNEGSKA come from the germline V gene (reference sequence). V was trimmed by 1 base and J by 1 base, leaving 8 bases between them. DNA for the CDR3: TGCAGTGCTAGAGGGAGGTTCGCCAAAAACATTCAGTACTTC. Residues: CSARGRFAKNIQYF.

In its sample, this clonotype was seen a few times. The rearrangement joins TRBV29-1 to TRBJ2-3; D call uncertain. The CDR3 is 17 residues long. The germline V gene encodes CDR1 SQVTM and CDR2 ANQGSEA. Trimming removed 0 bases from V and 0 bases from J, with 16 bases in between. CDR3 coding DNA: TGCAGCGTTGAAGATCTGGAGAGATCCTCTAGCACAGATACGCAGTATTTT. It codes for CSVEDLERSSSTDTQYF.